This TCR beta chain was sequenced during a study of CD8 T cells in ankylosing spondylitis. Overall study results and limits: It was reported that disease-linked clones were significantly enriched in matched ankylosing spondylitis synovial fluid. Disease-linked clones proved CD8+ and comparatively uncommon in peripheral blood. A motif in TCR beta, a set of eight or nine highly homologous variants, appeared characteristic of ankylosing spondylitis blood.

Comments on this clonotype: The antigen remains unidentified.

Construction of TCR beta libraries was performed using quantitative 5'-RACE with molecular barcodes. MiXCR, run by TCRdb on the 5' RACE reads, gives a single entry per CDR3 protein. The table records under 200,000 distinct CDR3 sequences, approximately 12% of them present only once. The J segment lost 6 bases and the V segment lost 5 bases, leaving 20 bases of the junction unmatched. Looked up from germline, CDR1 is SGHVS and CDR2 is FNYEAQ. The CDR3 has 19 amino acids. The V call is TRBV7-6, the J call TRBJ1-3, with 9 bases that match TRBD1. The receptor was isolated from a female donor with ankylosing spondylitis or in good health (not recorded which). Specimen: blood, either unsorted or a sorted T cell fraction (not recorded which). The CDR3 region has the DNA TGTGCCAGCAGCCATATCCCCGTAAAAGGACAGGGGCATGTAAACACCATATATTTT. The encoded protein is CASSHIPVKGQGHVNTIYF.